This TCR beta chain was captured by sequencing in a study of cytomegalovirus exposure and HLA in healthy donors. At the level of the study: HLA-typed donors were the source of approximately 88 million unique TCRs, which an early data release held. Study-wide findings and caveats: An observed cluster of highly shared sequence variants was recorded as a likely sequencing artifact. Among TCR sequences, most were rare, though some public TCRs appeared in many donors. What a later analysis showed was that several of the most significant clusters appeared linked to common viral pathogens.

On this clone: Its antigen remains unknown.

A multiplex PCR was run with 60 Vbeta primers and 13 Jbeta primers. Sequencing was performed with immunoSEQ multiplex PCR; in TCRdb, only in-frame clones are kept and a portion is missing. The table records under 170,000 clones, approximately 60% of them present only once. CDR1 is SGHVS and CDR2 is FNYEAQ in the germline V gene. The CDR3 sequence is 14 residues long. V dropped 1 base and J dropped 3 bases, with 9 bases sitting between them. This rearrangement joins TRBV7-6 to TRBJ2-5; D is undetermined. Sequencing used PBMCs. The clonotype comes from an older woman in good health and CMV-seropositive. CDR3 amino acids: CASSLVRKKETQYF. The CDR3 bases are TGTGCCAGCAGCTTAGTGCGTAAGAAAGAGACCCAGTACTTC.